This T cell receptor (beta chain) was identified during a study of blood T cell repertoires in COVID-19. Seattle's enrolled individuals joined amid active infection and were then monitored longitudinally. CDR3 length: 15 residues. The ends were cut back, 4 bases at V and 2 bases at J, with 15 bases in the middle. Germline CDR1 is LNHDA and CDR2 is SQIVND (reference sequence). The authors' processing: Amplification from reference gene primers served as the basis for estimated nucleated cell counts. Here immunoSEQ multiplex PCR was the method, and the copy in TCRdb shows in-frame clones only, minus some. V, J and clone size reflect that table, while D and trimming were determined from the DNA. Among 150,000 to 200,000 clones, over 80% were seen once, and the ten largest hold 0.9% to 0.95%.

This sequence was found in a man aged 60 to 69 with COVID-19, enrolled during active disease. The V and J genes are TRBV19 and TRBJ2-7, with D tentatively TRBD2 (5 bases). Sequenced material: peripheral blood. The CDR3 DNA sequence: TGTGCCAGTAGTAAGGGAGCCCCGAGAACCTACGAGCAGTACTTC. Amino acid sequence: CASSKGAPRTYEQYF. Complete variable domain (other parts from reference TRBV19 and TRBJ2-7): DGGITQSPKYLFRKEGQNVTLSCEQNLNHDAMYWYRQDPGQGLRLIYYSQIVNDFQKGDIAEGYSVSREKKESFPLTVTSAQKNPTAFYLCASSKGAPRTYEQYFGPGTRLTVT.